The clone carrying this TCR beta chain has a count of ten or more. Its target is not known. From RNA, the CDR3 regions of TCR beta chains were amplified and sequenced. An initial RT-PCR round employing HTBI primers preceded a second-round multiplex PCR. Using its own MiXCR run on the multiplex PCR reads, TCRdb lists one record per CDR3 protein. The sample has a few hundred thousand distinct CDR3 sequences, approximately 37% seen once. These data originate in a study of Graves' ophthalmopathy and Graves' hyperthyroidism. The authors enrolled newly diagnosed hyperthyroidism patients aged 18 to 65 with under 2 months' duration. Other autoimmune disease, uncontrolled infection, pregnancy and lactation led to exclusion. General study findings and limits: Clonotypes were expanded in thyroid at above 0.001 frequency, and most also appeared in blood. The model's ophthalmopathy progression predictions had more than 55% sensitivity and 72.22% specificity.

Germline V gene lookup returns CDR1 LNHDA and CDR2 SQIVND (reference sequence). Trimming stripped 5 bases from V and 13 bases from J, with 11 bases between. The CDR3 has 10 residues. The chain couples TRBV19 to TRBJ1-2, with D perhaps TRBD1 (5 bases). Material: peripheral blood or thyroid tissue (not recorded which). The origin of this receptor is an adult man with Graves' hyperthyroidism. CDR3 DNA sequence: TGTGCCAGTAGTCGAGGGGTACTCACCTTC. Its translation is CASSRGVLTF. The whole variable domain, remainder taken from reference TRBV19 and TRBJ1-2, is DGGITQSPKYLFRKEGQNVTLSCEQNLNHDAMYWYRQDPGQGLRLIYYSQIVNDFQKGDIAEGYSVSREKKESFPLTVTSAQKNPTAFYLCASSRGVLTFGSGTRLTVV.